This T cell receptor beta chain originates from a study of OX40 agonist ivuxolimab in advanced cancers. For the study in its entirety: The costimulatory receptor OX40 (CD134) was targeted by ivuxolimab, a fully human IgG2 agonistic monoclonal antibody. Patients were allowed to have had prior anti-PD-1, anti-PD-L1 or anti-CTLA-4 therapy, and around 41% of the dose-escalation patients had previously received checkpoint inhibitors. Intravenous ivuxolimab was administered to patients every 2 weeks at six dose levels: 0.01, 0.1, 0.3, 1.5, 3 and 10 mg/kg. Of the approximately 53 patients in dose escalation, 19 had hepatocellular carcinoma, roughly 15 had melanoma, 9 had renal cell carcinoma and 9 had head and neck cancer. The monotherapy dose-escalation portion (N ≈ 57 patients) of the phase I ivuxolimab trial is reported in the paper. Peripheral TCRbeta sequencing was intended to test whether TCR sequence diversity was altered and clonal T-cell expansion was caused by ivuxolimab. The dose-escalation cohort was about 86% male with a mean age of roughly 60 years, ranging from roughly 23 to 90. Partial responses occurred in three dose-escalation patients, of whom one had hepatocellular carcinoma and two had cutaneous melanoma. Paper-wide results and their limitations: After ivuxolimab, expanded clones were on average more numerous among CD8+ T cells than among CD4+ T cells. Low levels of normalized T-cell clonal expansion were also seen in some patients who did not respond. The antigen specificity of the peripheral T cells that underwent clonal expansion was not determined. In partial responders in the 0.1-3.0 mg/kg groups, normalized peripheral clonal expansion was found to be among the lowest, especially among CD8+ T cells. At doses of 0.1 to 3.0 mg/kg, clonal expansion of both CD4+ and CD8+ T cells in blood was seen between baseline and week 6.

The sample holds one count of this clone. Its target antigen remains unknown. Base qualities are not at hand, and no much larger clone is one base apart. Per the germline V gene, WSHSY is the CDR1 and SAAADI is the CDR2. Trimming leaves V shorter by 2 bases and J shorter by 2 bases, with the junction holding 10 bases beyond the gene matches. The CDR3 goes from the cysteine to the phenylalanine over 17 residues. The read is trimmed to its CDR3 DNA, 51 bases read in frame from base 1. Patients with a history of autoimmune disease or receiving systemic immunosuppression were excluded from the trial. Peripheral blood for TCR sequencing was collected from all dose cohorts at baseline, on cycle 4 day 1, and on cycle 7 day 1. Samples came from an open-label, multicenter, first-in-human phase I dose-escalation trial of ivuxolimab. Adults with locally advanced or metastatic melanoma, renal cell carcinoma, hepatocellular carcinoma or head and neck squamous cell carcinoma were enrolled in the trial. Before TCR sequencing, CD4+ T cells and CD8+ T cells from peripheral blood were sorted into separate populations.

Genomic DNA was extracted from sorted cells for sequencing of the TCRbeta CDR3 region. The immunoSEQ Assay was used for sequencing of TCRbeta CDR3 regions. The source is immuneACCESS, and TCRdb retained only in-frame sequences with V and J called. Part of the clones is not carried over; for the studies checked, unresolved V genes explain less than half of this, and the remainder is unexplained. This sample holds about 62,000 clones; 85% to 95% were observed only once. Roughly 13% of the sample is in the top ten clones. The sequence was collected from an adult with an advanced solid tumor such as melanoma, head and neck, liver or kidney cancer. The chain is made from TRBV10-2 and TRBJ1-2, and TRBD1 matches 8 of the central bases. The material was CD4+ or CD8+ T cells sorted from blood, obtained in a trial of the OX40 agonist ivuxolimab. The CDR3 region reads CASSEIALDRENYGYTF. Read as DNA, the sequence is TGCGCCAGCAGTGAGATAGCTTTGGACAGGGAAAACTATGGCTACACCTTC.